The entry below gives a single TCR beta chain sequence along with its context. The V and J ends lost 7 bases and 5 bases, in that order; junction bases with no gene match: 2. CDR1 is SQVTM, CDR2 ANQGSEA, per germline. The CDR3 is 11 amino acids. These data belong to a study of shared clonotypes between healthy human individuals. Positively selected for CCR7, the CD45RO-negative cells used as naive CD8 cells excluded terminally differentiated effector memory CD45RA+ cells. Sequencing was performed with immunoSEQ multiplex PCR; in TCRdb, only in-frame clones are kept and a portion is missing. The sample lists about 2.1 million clones, about 93% occurring once.

The specimen was naive CD8+ T cells from PBMCs. The TCR originated in a man younger than 35 in good health. Some clones in this sample may be carry-over from other donors' samples. The V gene is TRBV29-1, the J gene TRBJ2-7; TRBD1 matches 10 bases. CDR3 region: CSAGTGDEQYF. CDR3 bases: TGCAGCGCGGGGACAGGGGACGAGCAGTACTTC.